Listed here are 9 T cell receptor beta chains from one sample, sequenced in a study of shared clonotypes between healthy human individuals. Clones were read by immunoSEQ multiplex PCR, and TCRdb kept only the in-frame ones, dropping some. The table shows about 1 million clones, with under 80% occurring only once. The sequenced sample consisted of memory CD4+ T cells sorted from blood. Regarding subset: CD45RA-negative fraction. The receptors derive from a man between 18 and 29 years old in good health.

The chain is built from TRBV6-5 and TRBJ1-3; tentative D call: TRBD1 (5 bases). The CDR3 runs 13 residues. Looked up from germline, CDR1 is MNHEY and CDR2 is SVGAGI. V was shortened by 6 bases and J by 2 bases, with 8 bases between the two germline ends. Here the CDR3 reads CASSVGAGNTIYF. The DNA of the CDR3 is TGTGCCAGCAGCGTGGGGGCTGGAAACACCATATATTTT.

The rearrangement joins TRBV28 to TRBJ2-7; TRBD1 aligns across 7 bases. Germline V gives CDR1 MDHEN, CDR2 SYDVKM. V was pared by 5 bases and J by 1 base, with 5 bases of the junction left unmatched. The CDR3 spans 14 residues. The CDR3 is CASSDRVLSYEQYF. Written as DNA, the CDR3 is TGTGCCAGCAGTGACAGGGTGCTTTCCTACGAGCAGTACTTC.

This clone was seen more than once but under ten times. The chain employs TRBV5-6 and TRBJ1-2; D might be TRBD1 (5 bases). V lost 0 bases to trimming and J lost 6 bases, with 9 bases between them. Germline values: CDR1 SGHDT, CDR2 YYEEEE. The CDR3 sequence is 13 residues long. CDR3 nucleotide sequence: TGTGCCAGCAGCTTGGTAGGGGTTGATGGCTACACCTTC. It translates to CASSLVGVDGYTF. The whole variable domain, filled in from reference TRBV5-6 and TRBJ1-2, reads DAGVTQSPTHLIKTRGQQVTLRCSPKSGHDTVSWYQQALGQGPQFIFQYYEEEERQRGNFPDRFSGHQFPNYSSELNVNALLLGDSALYLCASSLVGVDGYTFGSGTRLTVV.

This chain links TRBV19 with TRBJ1-5; D might be TRBD1 (6 bases). CDR1 is LNHDA, CDR2 SQIVND, per germline (reference sequence). V was pared by 6 bases and J by 4 bases, with 13 bases between. The CDR3 runs 14 residues. CDR3 DNA: TGTGCCAGTAGCTCCGGGGGCCCTAATCAGCCCCAGCATTTT. Amino acids: CASSSGGPNQPQHF.

The V and J genes are TRBV10-3 and TRBJ2-7; no clear D. This CDR3 has 13 residues. CDR1 and CDR2 (germline): ENHRY, SYGVKD. V lost 6 bases and J 3 bases, leaving 12 bases between the germline ends. This CDR3 is CAISPGPDYEQYF. In DNA, the CDR3 is TGTGCCATCAGCCCCGGGCCCGACTACGAGCAGTACTTC.

This clone came up a few times. CDR3 DNA sequence: TGTGCCAGCGGCTCCGGGACAGGGCTTTCCGGCGAGCAGTACTTC. Its protein is CASGSGTGLSGEQYF. V gene TRBV2 combines with J gene TRBJ2-7; TRBD1 matches 9 bases. Germline V gene lookup returns CDR1 SNHLY and CDR2 FYNNEI. The V and J ends lost 8 bases and 6 bases, in that order; junction bases with no gene match: 14. The CDR3 length is 15 residues.

The CDR3 sequence is CASSPPQGRPYNEQFF. The CDR3 nucleotides are TGTGCCAGCTCACCACCCCAGGGGCGCCCCTACAATGAGCAGTTCTTC. The chain recombines TRBV18 with TRBJ2-1, with D possibly matching TRBD1 (6 bases). The V and J ends lost 0 bases and 2 bases respectively, with 11 bases between them. CDR3 length equals 16 residues. The germline V gene has CDR1 KGHSH and CDR2 LQKENI.

This rearrangement joins TRBV20-1 to TRBJ2-5; D is unresolved. The V end was cut by 3 bases, the J end by 5 bases, with 7 bases between. The CDR3 consists of 11 residues. Germline V gene sequence: CDR1 DFQATT, CDR2 SNEGSKA (reference sequence). CDR3 region: CSARHSETQYF. The CDR3 DNA follows: TGCAGTGCTAGGCACTCGGAGACCCAGTACTTC.

J is TRBJ2-5 and V is TRBV7-9; D is uncertain. This CDR3 is 14 amino acids long. Germline V lookup: CDR1 SEHNR, CDR2 FQNEAQ (reference sequence). Trimming took 5 bases from V and 2 from J, leaving 12 bases between them. This CDR3 reads CASSDKRRQETQYF. DNA of the CDR3: TGTGCCAGCAGCGACAAAAGGCGGCAAGAGACCCAGTACTTC.